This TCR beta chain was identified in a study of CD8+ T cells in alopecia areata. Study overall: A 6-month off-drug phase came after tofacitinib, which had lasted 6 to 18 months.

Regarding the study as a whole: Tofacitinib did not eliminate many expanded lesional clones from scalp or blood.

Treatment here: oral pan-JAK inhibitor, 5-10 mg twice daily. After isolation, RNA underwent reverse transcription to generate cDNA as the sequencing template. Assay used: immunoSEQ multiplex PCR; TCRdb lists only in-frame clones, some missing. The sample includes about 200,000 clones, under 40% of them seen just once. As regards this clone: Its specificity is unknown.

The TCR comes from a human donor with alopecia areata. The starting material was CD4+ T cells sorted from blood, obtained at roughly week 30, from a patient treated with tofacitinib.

This chain's CDR3 is CASSVINLGLETYEQYF. CDR3 nucleotides: TGCGCCAGCAGTGTTATAAATTTGGGACTTGAGACCTACGAGCAGTACTTC. The rearrangement joins TRBV4-1 to TRBJ2-7, with D perhaps matching TRBD2 (6 bases). CDR1 is MGHRA and CDR2 is YSYEKL in the germline V gene. This CDR3 is 17 amino acids long. Trimming stripped 6 bases from V and 2 bases from J, with 23 bases between.